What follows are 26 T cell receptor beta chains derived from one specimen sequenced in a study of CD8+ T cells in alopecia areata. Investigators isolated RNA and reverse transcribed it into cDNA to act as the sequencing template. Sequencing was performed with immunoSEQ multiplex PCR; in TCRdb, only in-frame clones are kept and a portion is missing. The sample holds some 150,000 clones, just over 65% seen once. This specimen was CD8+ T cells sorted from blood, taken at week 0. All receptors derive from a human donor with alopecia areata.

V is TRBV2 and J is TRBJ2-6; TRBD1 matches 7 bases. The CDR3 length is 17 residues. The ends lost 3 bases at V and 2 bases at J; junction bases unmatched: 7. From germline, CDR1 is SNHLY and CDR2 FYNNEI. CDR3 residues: CASSEGQSSPGANVLTF. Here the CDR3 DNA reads TGTGCCAGCAGTGAGGGACAGAGTTCCCCTGGGGCCAACGTCCTGACTTTC.

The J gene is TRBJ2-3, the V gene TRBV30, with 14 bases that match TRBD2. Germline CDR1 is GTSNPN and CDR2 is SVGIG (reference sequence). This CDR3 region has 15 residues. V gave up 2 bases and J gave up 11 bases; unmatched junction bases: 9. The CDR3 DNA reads TGTGCCTGGAGTCGAGGACTAGCGGGGGGAAATGAGCAGTATTTT. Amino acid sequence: CAWSRGLAGGNEQYF.

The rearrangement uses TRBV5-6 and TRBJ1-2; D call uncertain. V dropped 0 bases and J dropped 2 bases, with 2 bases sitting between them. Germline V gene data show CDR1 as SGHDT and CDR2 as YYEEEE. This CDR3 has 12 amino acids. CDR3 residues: CASSLGNYGYTF. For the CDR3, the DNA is TGTGCCAGCAGCTTGGGCAACTATGGCTACACCTTC.

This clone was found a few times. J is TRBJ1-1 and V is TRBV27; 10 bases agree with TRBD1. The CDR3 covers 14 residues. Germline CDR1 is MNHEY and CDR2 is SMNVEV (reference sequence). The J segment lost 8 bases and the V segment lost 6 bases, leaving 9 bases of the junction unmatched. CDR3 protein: CASRLGQGETEAFF. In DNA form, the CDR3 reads TGTGCCAGCAGGCTTGGACAGGGGGAAACAGAAGCTTTCTTT.

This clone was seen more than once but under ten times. CDR3 sequence reads: CATSRDPTGDRQPQHF. As DNA, the CDR3 is TGTGCCACCAGCAGAGACCCCACAGGGGATCGGCAGCCCCAGCATTTT. This chain joins TRBV15 and TRBJ1-5; 7 nucleotides align to TRBD1. Germline loops: CDR1 LNHNV, CDR2 YYDKDF (reference sequence). V lost 0 bases and J lost 7; bases outside the gene matches: 9. This CDR3 has 16 residues.

This CDR3 is CASSVGLAGDWEETQYF. The CDR3 nucleotides are TGTGCCAGCAGCGTAGGACTAGCGGGGGATTGGGAAGAGACCCAGTACTTC. The chain uses TRBV9 and TRBJ2-5; TRBD2 matches 12 bases. From germline, CDR1 is SGDLS and CDR2 YYNGEE. J lost 3 bases, V lost 0 bases, and 6 bases had no gene match. The CDR3 covers 17 residues.

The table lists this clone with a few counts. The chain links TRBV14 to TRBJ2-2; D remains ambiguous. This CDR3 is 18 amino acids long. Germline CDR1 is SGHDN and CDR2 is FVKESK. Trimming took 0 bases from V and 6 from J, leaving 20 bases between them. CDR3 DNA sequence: TGTGCCAGCAGCCAAGATAATCGGCAGCATTTATCCGCCGGGGAGCTGTTTTTT. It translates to CASSQDNRQHLSAGELFF.

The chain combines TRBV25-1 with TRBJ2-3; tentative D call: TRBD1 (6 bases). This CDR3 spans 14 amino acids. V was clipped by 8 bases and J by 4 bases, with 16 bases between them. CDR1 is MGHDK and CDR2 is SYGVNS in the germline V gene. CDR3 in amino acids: CASYYRERADTQYF. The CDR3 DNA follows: TGTGCCAGCTATTACAGGGAAAGGGCAGATACGCAGTATTTT.

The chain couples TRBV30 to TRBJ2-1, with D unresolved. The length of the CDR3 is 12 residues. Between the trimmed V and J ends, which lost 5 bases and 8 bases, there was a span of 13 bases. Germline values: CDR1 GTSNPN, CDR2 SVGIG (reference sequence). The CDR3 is CAWADLGYEQFF. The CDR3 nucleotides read TGTGCCTGGGCTGACTTGGGTTATGAGCAGTTCTTC.

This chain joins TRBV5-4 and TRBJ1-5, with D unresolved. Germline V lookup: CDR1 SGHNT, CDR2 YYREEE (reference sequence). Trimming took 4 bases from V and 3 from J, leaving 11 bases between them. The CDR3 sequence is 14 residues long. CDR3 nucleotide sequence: TGTGCCAGCAGCCAATACAGAGTCAATCAGCCCCAGCATTTT. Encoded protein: CASSQYRVNQPQHF.

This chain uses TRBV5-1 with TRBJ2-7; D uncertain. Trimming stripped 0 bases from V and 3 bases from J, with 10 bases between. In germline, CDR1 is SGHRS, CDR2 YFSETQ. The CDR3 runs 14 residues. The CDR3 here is CASSLGTADYEQYF. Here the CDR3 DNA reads TGCGCCAGCAGCTTGGGGACGGCCGACTACGAGCAGTACTTC.

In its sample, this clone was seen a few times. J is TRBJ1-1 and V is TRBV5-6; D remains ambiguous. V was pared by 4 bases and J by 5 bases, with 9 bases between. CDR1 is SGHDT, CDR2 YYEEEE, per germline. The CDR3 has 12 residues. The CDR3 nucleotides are TGTGCCAGCAGCGGATCAGGTACTGAAGCTTTCTTT. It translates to CASSGSGTEAFF.

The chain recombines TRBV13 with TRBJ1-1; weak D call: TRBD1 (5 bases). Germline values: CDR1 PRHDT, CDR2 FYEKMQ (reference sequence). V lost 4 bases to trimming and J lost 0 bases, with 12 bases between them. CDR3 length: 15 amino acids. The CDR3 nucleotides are TGTGCCAGCAGCTCGGGACGGAACATGAACACTGAAGCTTTCTTT. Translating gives CASSSGRNMNTEAFF.

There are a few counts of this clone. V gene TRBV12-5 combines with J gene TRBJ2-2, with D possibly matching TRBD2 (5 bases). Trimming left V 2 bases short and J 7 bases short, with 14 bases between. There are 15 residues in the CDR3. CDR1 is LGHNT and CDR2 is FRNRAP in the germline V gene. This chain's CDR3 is CASGLFRGIHGELFF. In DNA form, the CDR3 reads TGTGCTAGTGGTTTGTTCCGGGGAATTCACGGGGAGCTGTTTTTT.

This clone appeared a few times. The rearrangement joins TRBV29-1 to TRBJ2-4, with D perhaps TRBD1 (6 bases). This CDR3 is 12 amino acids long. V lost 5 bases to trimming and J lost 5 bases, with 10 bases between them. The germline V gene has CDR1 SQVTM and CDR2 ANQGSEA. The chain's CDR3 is CSVMYRENIQYF. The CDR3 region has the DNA TGCAGCGTTATGTACAGGGAAAACATTCAGTACTTC.

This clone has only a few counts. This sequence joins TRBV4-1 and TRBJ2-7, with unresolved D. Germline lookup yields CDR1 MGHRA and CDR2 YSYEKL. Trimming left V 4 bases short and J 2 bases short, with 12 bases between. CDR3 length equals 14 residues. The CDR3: CASSPVVGTYEQYF. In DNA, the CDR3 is TGCGCCAGCAGCCCAGTCGTGGGAACCTACGAGCAGTACTTC.

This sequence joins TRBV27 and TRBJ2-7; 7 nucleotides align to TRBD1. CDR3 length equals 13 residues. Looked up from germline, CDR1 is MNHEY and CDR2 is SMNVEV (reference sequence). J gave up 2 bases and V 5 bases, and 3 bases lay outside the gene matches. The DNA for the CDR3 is TGTGCCAGCAGTGCAGGGGGTACCTACGAGCAGTACTTC. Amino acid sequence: CASSAGGTYEQYF.

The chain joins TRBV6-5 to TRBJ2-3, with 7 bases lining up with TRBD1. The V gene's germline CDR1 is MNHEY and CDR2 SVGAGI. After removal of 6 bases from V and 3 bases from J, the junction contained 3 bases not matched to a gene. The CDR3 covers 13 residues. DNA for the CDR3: TGTGCCAGCAGCGTACAGGGGACAGATACGCAGTATTTT. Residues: CASSVQGTDTQYF.

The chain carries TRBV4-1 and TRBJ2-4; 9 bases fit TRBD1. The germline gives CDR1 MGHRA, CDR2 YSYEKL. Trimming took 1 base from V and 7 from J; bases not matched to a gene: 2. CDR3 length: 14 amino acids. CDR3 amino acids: CASSQVQGANIQYF. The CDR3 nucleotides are TGCGCCAGCAGCCAAGTACAGGGGGCCAACATTCAGTACTTC.

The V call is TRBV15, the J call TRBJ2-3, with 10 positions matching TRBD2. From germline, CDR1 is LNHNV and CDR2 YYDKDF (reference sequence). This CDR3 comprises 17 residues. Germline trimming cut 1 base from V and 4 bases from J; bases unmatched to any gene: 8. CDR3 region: CATSRGSGGAGADTQYF. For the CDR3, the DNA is TGTGCCACCAGCAGAGGAAGCGGGGGGGCGGGTGCAGATACGCAGTATTTT.

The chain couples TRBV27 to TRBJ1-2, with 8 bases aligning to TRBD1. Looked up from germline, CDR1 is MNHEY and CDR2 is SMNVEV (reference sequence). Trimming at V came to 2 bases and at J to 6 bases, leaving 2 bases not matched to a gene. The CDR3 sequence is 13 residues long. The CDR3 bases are TGTGCCAGCAGTTTAGGACAGGGCCATGGCTACACCTTC. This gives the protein CASSLGQGHGYTF.

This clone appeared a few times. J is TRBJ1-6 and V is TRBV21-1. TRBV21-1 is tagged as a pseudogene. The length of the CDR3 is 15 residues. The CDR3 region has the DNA TGTGCCAGCAGCAAATTGTCGCGGGTCAATTCACCCCTCCACTTT. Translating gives CASSKLSRVNSPLHF.

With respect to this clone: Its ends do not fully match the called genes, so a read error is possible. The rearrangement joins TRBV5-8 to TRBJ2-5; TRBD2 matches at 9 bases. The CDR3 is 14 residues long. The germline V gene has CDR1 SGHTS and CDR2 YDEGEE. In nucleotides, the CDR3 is TGTGCCAGCAGCTTGGTGCTAGCGGGGCCCGTAGTCGACTTC. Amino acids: CASSLVLAGPVVDF.

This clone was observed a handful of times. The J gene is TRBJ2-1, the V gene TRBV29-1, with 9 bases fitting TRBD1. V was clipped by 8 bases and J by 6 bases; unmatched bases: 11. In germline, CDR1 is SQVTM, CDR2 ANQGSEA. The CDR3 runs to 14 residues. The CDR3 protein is CSIPDRGSGNEQFF. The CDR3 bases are TGCAGCATCCCGGACAGGGGAAGCGGCAATGAGCAGTTCTTC.

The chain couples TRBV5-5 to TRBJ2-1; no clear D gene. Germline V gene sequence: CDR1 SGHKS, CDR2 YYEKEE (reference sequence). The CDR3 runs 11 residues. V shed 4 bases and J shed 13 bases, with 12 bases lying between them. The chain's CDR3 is CASSGSGDQFF. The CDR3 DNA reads TGTGCCAGCAGCGGCTCCGGCGATCAGTTCTTC.

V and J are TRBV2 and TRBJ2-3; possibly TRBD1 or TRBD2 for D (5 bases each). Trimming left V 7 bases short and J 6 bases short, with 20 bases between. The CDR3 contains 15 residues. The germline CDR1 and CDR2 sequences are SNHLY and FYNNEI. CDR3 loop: CASTARDPGMDTQYF. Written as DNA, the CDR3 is TGTGCCAGCACGGCCCGGGACCCGGGGATGGATACGCAGTATTTT.